This T cell receptor (beta chain) comes out of a study of CD8 T cells in ankylosing spondylitis. Findings of the study overall: Ankylosing spondylitis blood appeared to be characterized by a TCR beta motif of several highly homologous variants. The clones that were linked to disease were reported to be significantly enriched in matched synovial fluid samples from ankylosing spondylitis patients.

The CDR3 is 17 amino acids. Germline assignment: CDR1 SGHNT and CDR2 YENEEA. The V and J ends lost 5 bases and 0 bases, in that order; junction bases with no gene match: 10. Concerning this clonotype: Antigen unknown.

Via MiXCR, TCRdb re-called the 5' RACE reads, giving one row per CDR3 protein. The sample holds 150,000 to 200,000 distinct CDR3 sequences, about 20% seen once. What was sequenced was blood, either unsorted or a sorted T cell fraction (not recorded which). The sequence derives from a male donor aged 10 to 35 with ankylosing spondylitis or in good health (not recorded which). The chain joins TRBV11-3 to TRBJ1-3; 7 bases are shared with TRBD1. CDR3 in amino acids: CASSPGGTVFSGNTIYF. In DNA, the CDR3 is TGTGCCAGCAGCCCTGGCGGGACAGTTTTCTCTGGAAACACCATATATTTT.